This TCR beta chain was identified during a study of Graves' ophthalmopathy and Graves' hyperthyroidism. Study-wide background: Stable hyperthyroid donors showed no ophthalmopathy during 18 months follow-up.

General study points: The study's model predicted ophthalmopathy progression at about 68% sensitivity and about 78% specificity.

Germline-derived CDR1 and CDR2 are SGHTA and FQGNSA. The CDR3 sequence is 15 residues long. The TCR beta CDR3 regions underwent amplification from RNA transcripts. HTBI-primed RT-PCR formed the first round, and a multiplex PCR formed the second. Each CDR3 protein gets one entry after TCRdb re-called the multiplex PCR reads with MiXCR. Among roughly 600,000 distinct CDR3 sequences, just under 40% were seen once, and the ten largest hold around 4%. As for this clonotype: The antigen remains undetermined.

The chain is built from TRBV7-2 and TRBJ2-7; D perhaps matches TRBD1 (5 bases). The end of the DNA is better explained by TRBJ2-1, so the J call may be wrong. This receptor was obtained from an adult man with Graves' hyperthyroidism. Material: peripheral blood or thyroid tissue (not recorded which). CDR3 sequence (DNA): TGTGCCAGCAGCCAAGAGCCCATAGAAAGGGGTGAGCAGTTCTTC. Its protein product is CASSQEPIERGEQFF.